The clone carrying this T cell receptor (beta chain) was detected once. Its target is not known. Only in-frame clones appear in the TCRdb table, and some are missing; sequencing was by immunoSEQ multiplex PCR. The table has tens of thousands of clones, around 74% seen once. The data are from a study of vaccination effects on CD4 cells after COVID-19. Expansion with viral peptide pools was applied to antigen-specific CD4+ T cells by the ViraFEST assay prior to sequencing. After around nine days in culture, the CD4+ T cells were isolated. Prior SARS-CoV-2 infection was absent in the vaccine recipients, as shown by negative nucleocapsid antibodies. V shed 3 bases and J shed 7 bases, with 4 bases lying between them. Germline assignment: CDR1 LNHDA and CDR2 SQIVND (reference sequence). The CDR3 is 12 residues long.

The specimen comprised CD4+ T cells from PBMCs cultured with HCoV-NL63 spike peptides, sampled before COVID-19 vaccination. The V gene is TRBV19, the J gene TRBJ1-6; D ambiguous. This TCR was sampled from a human donor who received a COVID-19 vaccine. CDR3 DNA: TGTGCCAGTAGTATTCGGAATTCACCCCTCCACTTT. Protein sequence: CASSIRNSPLHF.